Below are 17 T cell receptor beta chains sequenced from a single sample in a study of blood T cell repertoires in COVID-19. The method was immunoSEQ multiplex PCR; TCRdb's version includes in-frame clones alone and lacks a portion of them. The data contain some 150,000 clones, 80% to 90% of them singletons. Sequencing was carried out using peripheral blood. These receptors came from a woman between 55 and 75 years old with COVID-19, enrolled during active disease.

This rearrangement joins TRBV2 to TRBJ2-3; unclear D gene. This CDR3 comprises 10 residues. Germline CDR1 reads SNHLY; CDR2 reads FYNNEI. V lost 5 bases, J lost 6 bases, and 3 bases lay in between. CDR3 bases: TGTGCCAGCAGTTCTGATACGCAGTATTTT. Its protein is CASSSDTQYF.

The J gene is TRBJ1-6, the V gene TRBV18; no clear D. Germline V gives CDR1 KGHSH, CDR2 LQKENI. The CDR3 contains 14 residues. V dropped 5 bases and J dropped 7 bases, with 12 bases sitting between them. The CDR3 is CASSDVSANSPLHF. DNA for the CDR3: TGTGCCAGCTCAGACGTCAGCGCAAATTCACCCCTCCACTTT.

The rearrangement uses TRBV5-1 and TRBJ1-3; TRBD1 matches 8 bases. Trimming removed 4 bases from V and 4 bases from J; junction bases left unmatched: 7. Germline CDR1 reads SGHRS; CDR2 reads YFSETQ. The CDR3 is made up of 15 amino acids. In nucleotides, the CDR3 is TGCGCCAGCAGCGGAGGGCAGGGGGCCGGAAACACCATATATTTT. Residues: CASSGGQGAGNTIYF.

The table lists this clone with a count of one. V is TRBV6-5 and J is TRBJ1-3; no reliable D call. This CDR3 is built from 14 residues. The V and J ends lost 6 bases and 1 base respectively, with 10 bases between them. Germline V lookup: CDR1 MNHEY, CDR2 SVGAGI. CDR3 loop: CASRQLVSGNTIYF. CDR3 DNA sequence: TGTGCCAGCAGGCAACTGGTGTCTGGAAACACCATATATTTT.

The chain links TRBV19 to TRBJ2-7; D is possibly TRBD2 (6 bases). The germline gives CDR1 LNHDA, CDR2 SQIVND (reference sequence). This CDR3 contains 14 residues. The V and J ends lost 3 bases and 0 bases respectively, with 9 bases between them. DNA of the CDR3: TGTGCCAGTAGTATCGGAGGGAACTCCTACGAGCAGTACTTC. Protein sequence: CASSIGGNSYEQYF.

This clone was counted between two and nine times. The chain is built from TRBV9 and TRBJ2-2; 7 bases fit TRBD2. CDR1 and CDR2 (germline): SGDLS, YYNGEE. This CDR3 region has 16 residues. V lost 2 bases to trimming and J lost 1 base; unmatched junction nucleotides: 5. CDR3 sequence reads: CASSVSGTKNTGELFF. CDR3 sequence (DNA): TGTGCCAGCAGCGTTTCCGGGACTAAGAACACCGGGGAGCTGTTTTTT.

This chain links TRBV28 with TRBJ1-2; tentative D call: TRBD1 (5 bases). V lost 4 bases, J lost 8 bases, and 17 bases lay in between. Germline V lookup: CDR1 MDHEN, CDR2 SYDVKM. There are 14 residues in the CDR3. CDR3 sequence (DNA): TGTGCCAGCAGTTCAGGGTTTTCCTTAAGCGGCTACACCTTC. Residues: CASSSGFSLSGYTF.

The chain carries TRBV4-1 and TRBJ1-6; 7 nucleotides align to TRBD1. CDR1 MGHRA and CDR2 YSYEKL come from the germline V gene. The CDR3 runs to 16 residues. V shed 4 bases and J 11 bases; nucleotides not matched to a gene: 14. CDR3 nucleotides: TGCGCCAGCAGCCGCCGTCCCGGACAGGATTTTCCACCCCTCCACTTT. It yields the protein CASSRRPGQDFPPLHF.

V and J are TRBV4-1 and TRBJ1-2, with 7 bases matching TRBD1. CDR1 and CDR2 from the germline V gene are MGHRA and YSYEKL. The CDR3 runs 16 residues. V dropped 2 bases and J dropped 4; count of bases not matched to a gene: 10. DNA for the CDR3: TGCGCCAGCAGCCAACAAGGGACAGAAAGCCCCTATGGCTACACCTTC. Translation gives CASSQQGTESPYGYTF.

This CDR3 is CASSDGTGGEGTEAFF. CDR3 nucleotides: TGTGCCAGCAGCGACGGAACAGGGGGCGAGGGCACTGAAGCTTTCTTT. V is TRBV3-1 (or the pseudogene TRBV3-2) and J is TRBJ1-1, with TRBD1 identical over 9 bases. V was pared by 5 bases and J by 4 bases, with 11 bases of the junction left unmatched. The CDR3 extends over 16 amino acids. Germline loops: CDR1 LGHDT, CDR2 YNNKEL (reference sequence).

V gene TRBV24-1 combines with J gene TRBJ1-4, with 9 bases matching TRBD1. The CDR3 is made up of 15 amino acids. J was trimmed by 5 bases and V by 3 bases; bases with no gene match: 3. Looked up from germline, CDR1 is KGHDR and CDR2 is SFDVKD. CDR3: CATSDTGGLNEKLFF. CDR3 in DNA: TGTGCCACCAGTGATACAGGGGGCTTGAATGAAAAACTGTTTTTT.

The rearrangement links TRBV7-3 to TRBJ2-3, with D hard to call. Germline lookup yields CDR1 SGHTA and CDR2 FQGTGA. V lost 5 bases and J lost 2, with 8 bases in between. This CDR3 comprises 13 residues. The CDR3 region has the DNA TGTGCCAGCAGCCTGGCTCCCACAGATACGCAGTATTTT. Protein sequence: CASSLAPTDTQYF.

This chain joins TRBV7-3 and TRBJ2-7; TRBD2 is a possible D gene (6 bases). Trimming stripped 5 bases from V and 2 bases from J, with 13 bases between. The germline V gene has CDR1 SGHTA and CDR2 FQGTGA. The CDR3 sequence is 14 residues long. The CDR3 loop reads CASSLNGGPYEQYF. CDR3 bases: TGTGCCAGCAGCCTAAACGGGGGACCCTACGAGCAGTACTTC.

The sample holds a few counts of this clone. The genes are TRBV18 and TRBJ1-5, with 7 bases aligning to TRBD1. CDR1 is KGHSH and CDR2 is LQKENI in the germline V gene. The ends lost 6 bases at V and 2 bases at J; junction bases unmatched: 4. The CDR3 totals 14 residues. The CDR3 region has the DNA TGTGCCAGCTCCTCCGACAGGGGCAATCAGCCCCAGCATTTT. It translates to CASSSDRGNQPQHF. The full variable domain, completed using reference TRBV18 and TRBJ1-5, is NAGVMQNPRHLVRRRGQEARLRCSPMKGHSHVYWYRQLPEEGLKFMVYLQKENIIDESGMPKERFSAEFPKEGPSILRIQQVVRGDSAAYFCASSSDRGNQPQHFGDGTRLSIL.

J is TRBJ1-6 and V is TRBV11-1; D not certain. The germline V gene has CDR1 SGHAT and CDR2 FQDESV (reference sequence). This CDR3 is built from 14 residues. The germline V and J ends were trimmed by 1 base and 7 bases, with 8 bases remaining between them. For the CDR3, the DNA is TGTGCCAGCAGCTTAGGACACACCAATTCACCCCTCCACTTT. It translates to CASSLGHTNSPLHF.

The chain joins TRBV20-1 to TRBJ1-6; tentatively, D is TRBD1 (5 bases). The CDR3 sequence is 17 residues long. V was clipped by 3 bases and J by 4 bases, with 19 bases between them. CDR1 and CDR2 from the germline V gene are DFQATT and SNEGSKA (reference sequence). The CDR3 spells CSASPPGLFNYNSPLHF. The CDR3 nucleotides read TGCAGTGCTAGTCCCCCGGGACTTTTCAATTATAATTCACCCCTCCACTTT.

The chain couples TRBV7-2 to TRBJ2-5; 8 nucleotides match TRBD2. J was trimmed by 5 bases and V by 5 bases; bases with no gene match: 13. The CDR3 consists of 16 residues. Germline V gives CDR1 SGHTA, CDR2 FQGNSA. The CDR3 protein is CASSRASSGGGETQYF. The CDR3 nucleotides are TGTGCCAGCAGCAGGGCGTCCAGCGGGGGTGGGGAGACCCAGTACTTC.